The next 2 T cell receptor beta chains were all read from a single sample in a study of OX40 agonist ivuxolimab in advanced cancers. Preparation of the library involved the immunoSEQ multiplex PCR assay. TCRdb took this table from immuneACCESS and kept in-frame rearrangements with V and J called. Such tables lack part of the clones; where checked against another copy, unresolved V genes explain under half of the gap, and the rest is unexplained. The sample includes about 64,000 clones, with approximately 84% observed a single time. The ten top clones hold around 9.5% of the sample. Here the sequenced sample was CD4+ or CD8+ T cells sorted from blood, taken in a trial of the OX40 agonist ivuxolimab. The receptors were gathered from an adult with an advanced solid tumor such as melanoma, head and neck, liver or kidney cancer.

The chain combines TRBV29-1 with TRBJ1-1; D gene ambiguous. Germline CDR1 SQVTM, CDR2 ANQGSEA. V gave up 4 bases and J gave up 3 bases, with 3 bases separating them. The CDR3 is 10 amino acids. CDR3 DNA: TGCAGCGTTGGGTACACTGAAGCTTTCTTT. Translating it yields CSVGYTEAFF.

This chain links TRBV19 with TRBJ1-3; no clear D. The ends were cut back, 1 base at V and 2 bases at J, with 9 bases in the middle. The CDR3 is made up of 15 amino acids. Germline V gene lookup returns CDR1 LNHDA and CDR2 SQIVND (reference sequence). DNA of the CDR3: TGTGCCAGTAGTATAGGGCCCGGTCCTGGAAACACCATATATTTT. It translates to CASSIGPGPGNTIYF.